The clone carrying this T cell receptor (beta chain) was counted only a few times. CDR3 length equals 14 residues. Germline V gene sequence: CDR1 DFQATT, CDR2 SNEGSKA (reference sequence). V was cut by 0 bases and J by 3 bases, with 9 bases left in between. The data were taken from a study of blood T cells in healthy people across ages. Alongside a J-beta primer mix, a sample-barcoded 5' primer served in a second PCR lasting about 7 to 11 cycles. TCRdb reprocessed the 5' RACE reads via MiXCR and lists one record per CDR3 protein. The sample lists some 1.6 million distinct CDR3 sequences, approximately 32% occurring once. Total RNA was isolated from each sample in quantities of at least 6 micrograms.

The chain is built from TRBV20-1 and TRBJ1-5; D is uncertain. This TCR derives from a woman under 40 in good health. Sequenced: blood. In DNA form, the CDR3 reads TGCAGTGCTAGAGATGAGAAGGACAATCAGCCCCAGCATTTT. The encoded protein is CSARDEKDNQPQHF.